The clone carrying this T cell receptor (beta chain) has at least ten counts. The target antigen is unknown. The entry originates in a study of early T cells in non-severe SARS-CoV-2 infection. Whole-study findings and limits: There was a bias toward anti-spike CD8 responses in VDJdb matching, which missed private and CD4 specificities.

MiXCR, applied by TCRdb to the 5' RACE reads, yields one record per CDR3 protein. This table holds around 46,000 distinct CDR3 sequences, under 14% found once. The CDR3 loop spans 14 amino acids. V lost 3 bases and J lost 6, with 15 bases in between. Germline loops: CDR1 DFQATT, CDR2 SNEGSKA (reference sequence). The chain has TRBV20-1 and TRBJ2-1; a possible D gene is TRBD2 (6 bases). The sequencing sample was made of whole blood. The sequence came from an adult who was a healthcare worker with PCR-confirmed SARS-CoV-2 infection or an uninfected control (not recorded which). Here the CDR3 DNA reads TGCAGTGCTAGTAAGCTAGCGAGATCCAATGAGCAGTTCTTC. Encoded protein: CSASKLARSNEQFF.